This TCR beta chain was sequenced in a study of blood T cells in healthy people across ages. Per germline, CDR1 SGHKS and CDR2 YYEKEE (reference sequence). The CDR3 totals 10 residues. V gave up 7 bases and J gave up 13 bases, with 12 bases separating them. Study findings and constraints: Roughly linear declines in TCR beta diversity per million T cells occurred with age.

In each sample, at least 7 million PBMCs were isolated. Concerning this clonotype: What it recognizes is unknown.

A second roughly 6 to 12 cycle PCR used barcoded and J-beta primers. From the 5' RACE reads, TCRdb called clonotypes with MiXCR, one entry per CDR3 protein. The data show around 650,000 distinct CDR3 sequences, 40% to 45% seen once. The chain recombines TRBV5-5 with TRBJ2-4; D unresolved. Input material: blood. The sequence came from a man of 80 years or more in good health. CDR3 nucleotides: TGTGCCAGCTTGGGTTTGGAGCAGTACTTC. Translation: CASLGLEQYF.